This T cell receptor beta chain came from a study of neurological immune-mediated disorders (dated by TCRdb to the late 2010s). Regarding the research as a whole: Peripheral blood TCR-beta repertoires from HTLV-I-associated myelopathy (HAM/TSP) patients, multiple sclerosis patients and healthy controls were compared by UMI-based sequencing. The cohort comprised 68 subjects: approximately 15 HAM/TSP patients, approximately 34 multiple sclerosis patients and around 20 healthy controls. The 106 TCR-beta libraries included longitudinal samples, technical triplicates and paired sorted CD4+ and CD8+ T-cell subsets alongside PBMC samples. Longitudinal HAM/TSP and healthy donors had 3 time-points each (about 3-45 month intervals).

The sample's time point label, in plain terms: longitudinal time-point 1 (baseline). Blood bank volunteers in Maryland, USA served as the healthy controls. Libraries from unsorted PBMCs were made from 2 million PBMCs kept in RNAlater at -80 degrees C until RNA extraction. Peripheral blood was subjected to Ficoll-Hypaque density gradient centrifugation to isolate PBMCs, which were then cryopreserved in liquid nitrogen. This clonotype has ten or more counts. The antigen this receptor binds is unknown. No quality values exist for individual bases; no much larger clone is one base distant. V loses 0 bases at its end and J loses 2 bases; junction bases beyond the gene matches: 2. The CDR3 runs 14 amino acids, cysteine and phenylalanine included. Of the read, only the CDR3 DNA is kept; its 42 bases are in frame from base 1. From a lookup of the germline V gene, CDR1 and CDR2 are SGHRS and YFSETQ. Overall study outcomes, separate from this receptor: No identical CDR3 amino acid sequences were found to be shared among expanded clones across subjects, suggesting that TCR-beta repertoires were private in all groups. TCR clonal expansion was highest in HAM/TSP patients and lowest in MS patients, with MS patients falling below even healthy controls.

To synthesize cDNA, template-switch 5'RACE was performed with a primer carrying a 10-nucleotide random unique molecular identifier so that each TCR transcript was tagged. Every sequencing run covered 15-18 subjects and yielded more than 170 million TCR-beta sequences. Total RNA was extracted with the RNeasy kit. Using the KAPA Real-time Library Amplification kit, TCR-beta VDJ regions were amplified with primers for the TCR constant region and the 5'RACE anchor. Sample indexes and Illumina adaptors were added in a first PCR, after which library yield was increased in a second PCR. After purification with Ampure beads, the TCR product of roughly 650 bp was size-selected on a 2% E-gel SizeSelection system. Library quality was checked on a Bioanalyzer, concentration was measured with Qubit, and libraries were quantified with the Kapa Library Quantification kit before pooling. Paired-end 2 x 150 bp sequencing of the libraries was performed on an Illumina HiSeq 2500. To increase sequence diversity, roughly 24-31% phiX was spiked into each library pool. As for how the authors treated the data: The quality-filtered reads were processed with the UMI-based MiGEC pipeline, whose error correction step removed more than 80% of the raw TCR sequences. IMGT germline references were used for aligning VDJ genes, and each clonotype was defined as a unique CDR3 amino acid sequence together with its V-J genes. Clonal expansion, Shannon diversity, and CDR3 relatedness (CalcPairwiseDistances, ClusterSamples) were evaluated with VDJtools, and phylogenetic trees were built with CLCbio workbench. Clones with at least 8 unique UMIs were defined as expanded, with this threshold being based on coefficient-of-variation modelling across technical triplicates. Starting from the raw public reads, TCRdb applied fastp trimming at Q25, assembled clones with MiXCR and retained in-frame beta chains. Here each entry gathers all rows of one CDR3 protein and keeps the most common genes and DNA. These V and J calls derive from TCRdb rather than the authors' analysis. The sample includes fewer than 90,000 distinct CDR3 sequences, with about 9.4% observed a single time. 9.5% to 10% of the sample rests with the top ten.

Sequenced input: PBMCs. This TCR was sampled from a man aged 30 to 39 in good health. The receptor chain draws on TRBV5-1 and TRBJ2-7, with TRBD1 matching 7 junction bases. The nucleotides are TGCGCCAGCAGCTTGGAAGGGGGCACCTACGAGCAGTACTTC. Its translation reads: CASSLEGGTYEQYF.